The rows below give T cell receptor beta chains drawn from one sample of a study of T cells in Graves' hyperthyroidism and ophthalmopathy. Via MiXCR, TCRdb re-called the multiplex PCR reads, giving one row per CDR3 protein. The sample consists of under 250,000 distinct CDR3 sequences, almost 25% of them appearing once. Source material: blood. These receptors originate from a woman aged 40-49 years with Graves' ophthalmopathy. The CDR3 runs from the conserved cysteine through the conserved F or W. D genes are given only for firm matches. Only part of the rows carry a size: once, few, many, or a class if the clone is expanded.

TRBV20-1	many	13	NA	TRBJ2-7	TGCAGTGCTAGTTCAGGGGACTTCGACGAGCAGTACTTC	CSASSGDFDEQYF
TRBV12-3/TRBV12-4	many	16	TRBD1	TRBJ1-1	TGTGCCAGCAGTCCACACAGGGGGCGGATGAACACTGAAGCTTTCTTT	CASSPHRGRMNTEAFF
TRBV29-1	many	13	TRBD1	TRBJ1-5	TGCAGCGTCGGGGCGCAGGGGGGACAGCCCCAGCATTTT	CSVGAQGGQPQHF
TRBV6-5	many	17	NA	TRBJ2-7	TGTGCCAGCAGTTACTCGCGGGTCGGGGTGGGATCCTACGAGCAGTACTTC	CASSYSRVGVGSYEQYF
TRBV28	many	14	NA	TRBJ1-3	TGTGCCACAAGCCTCGACCAAGGGGGAAACACCATATATTTT	CATSLDQGGNTIYF
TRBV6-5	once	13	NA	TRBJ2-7	TGTGCCAGCAGTTACTCGACTCGCGACGAGCAGTACTTC	CASSYSTRDEQYF
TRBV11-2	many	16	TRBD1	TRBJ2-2	TGTGCCAGCAGCTGGATGGGACAGGGGCTCACCGGGGAGCTGTTTTTT	CASSWMGQGLTGELFF
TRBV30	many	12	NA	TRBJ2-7	TGTGCCTGGAACGTGGGTACTACTTGGCAGTACTTC	CAWNVGTTWQYF
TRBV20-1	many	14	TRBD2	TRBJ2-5	TGCAGTGCTAGCCTCCCTAGCGGCCTCAGGGCCCAGTACTTC	CSASLPSGLRAQYF
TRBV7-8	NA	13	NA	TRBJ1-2	TGTGCCAGCAGCTTAGTCGGGTTTGATGGCTACACCTTC	CASSLVGFDGYTF
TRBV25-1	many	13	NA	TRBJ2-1	TGTGCCAGCAGTGAAGAGAACTACAATGAGCAGTTCTTC	CASSEENYNEQFF
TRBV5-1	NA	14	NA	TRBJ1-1	TGCGCCAGCAGCTCCCAGACTTTGAACACTGAAGCTTTCTTT	CASSSQTLNTEAFF
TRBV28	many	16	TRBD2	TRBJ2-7	TGTGCCAGCAGTTTCCCTAGGACTAGCGGGTCCTACGAGCAGTACTTC	CASSFPRTSGSYEQYF
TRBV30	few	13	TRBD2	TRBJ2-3	TGTGCCTGGGAGACTAGCGGGATGGATACGCAGTATTTT	CAWETSGMDTQYF
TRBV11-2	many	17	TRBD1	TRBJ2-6	TGTGCCAGCAGCTTGTCCGGACAGGGGACCGGGGCCAACGTCCTGACTTTC	CASSLSGQGTGANVLTF